This TCR beta chain comes out of a study of blood T cell repertoires in COVID-19. Study summary: Collection of acute and convalescent COVID-19 samples took place in the United States, Italy and Spain.

This CDR3 spans 14 amino acids. The germline V gene encodes CDR1 SGHRS and CDR2 YFSETQ. The ends lost 5 bases at V and 3 bases at J; junction bases unmatched: 5. Produced via immunoSEQ multiplex PCR; TCRdb's table is partial and in-frame only. This table has more than 200,000 clones, roughly 88% appearing once. Residents of over 20 US areas, aged roughly 18 to 89 years, made up the participants. The gene calls are TRBV5-1 and TRBJ2-7, with TRBD1 identical over 10 bases. The receptor's source is a woman aged 30 to 39 who had been exposed to COVID-19. The sequenced material came from PBMCs or T cells enriched from blood (not recorded which). CDR3 residues: CASSRDRGNYEQYF. The CDR3 region has the DNA TGCGCCAGCAGTCGGGACAGGGGAAACTACGAGCAGTACTTC.